The 27 T cell receptor beta chains reported below all come from one sample, sequenced in a study of neurological immune-mediated disorders. TCRdb reanalysed the 5' RACE reads using MiXCR and keeps one entry per CDR3 protein. Counted here are approximately 80,000 distinct CDR3 sequences, about 5.6% occurring once; the ten biggest clones make up 7.9%. Time point here: longitudinal time-point 2. Sequencing was carried out using PBMCs. The receptors were gathered from a woman aged 55 to 70 with multiple sclerosis.

This clonotype was detected ten times or more. This chain connects TRBV28 to TRBJ1-5; 9 bases fit TRBD1. CDR1 is MDHEN and CDR2 is SYDVKM in the germline V gene. The CDR3 runs to 18 residues. Trimming took 3 bases from V and 0 from J; bases not matched to a gene: 9. CDR3 residues: CASSLRTGARYSNQPQHF. The CDR3 DNA is TGTGCCAGCAGTTTGCGGACAGGGGCACGGTATAGCAATCAGCCCCAGCATTTT. Full variable domain (rest looked up from reference TRBV28 and TRBJ1-5): DVKVTQSSRYLVKRTGEKVFLECVQDMDHENMFWYRQDPGLGLRLIYFSYDVKMKEKGDIPEGYSVSREKKERFSLILESASTNQTSMYLCASSLRTGARYSNQPQHFGDGTRLSIL.

This clonotype was recorded at least ten times. The CDR3 coding sequence is TGTGCCAGCAGCGTGACAGGGACGGATGAAGCTTTCTTT. Translation gives CASSVTGTDEAFF. The chain has TRBV9 and TRBJ1-1, with 7 bases matching TRBD1. Germline assignment: CDR1 SGDLS and CDR2 YYNGEE. V trimming: 2 bases; J trimming: 7 bases; junction bases outside the gene matches: 5. The CDR3 is 13 residues long.

The chain carries TRBV6-5 and TRBJ1-4, with TRBD1 matching 8 bases. The CDR3 is made up of 14 amino acids. Germline loops: CDR1 MNHEY, CDR2 SVGAGI. Losses at the gene ends were 6 bases for V and 5 bases for J; bases not matched to a gene: 5. The CDR3 DNA reads as TGTGCCAGCAGACCCCAGGGGGCAAATGAAAAACTGTTTTTT. This gives the protein CASRPQGANEKLFF.

This clonotype was detected a few times. This chain's CDR3 is CASSPEGGPKRTQYF. As DNA, the CDR3 is TGTGCCAGCAGCCCCGAGGGGGGGCCAAAAAGGACCCAGTACTTC. V gene TRBV12-3 or TRBV12-4 combines with J gene TRBJ2-5, with D perhaps TRBD2 (7 bases). CDR3 length equals 15 residues. Trimming removed 6 bases from V and 7 bases from J, with 21 bases in between.

The chain links TRBV20-1 to TRBJ2-2; 8 nucleotides match TRBD2. V was pared by 0 bases and J by 4 bases, with 7 bases of the junction left unmatched. Per germline, CDR1 DFQATT and CDR2 SNEGSKA (reference sequence). CDR3 length: 16 residues. This CDR3 is CSARDPQRGSTGELFF. In DNA, the CDR3 is TGCAGTGCTAGAGATCCTCAGCGGGGGTCCACCGGGGAGCTGTTTTTT.

Many counts were recorded for this clonotype. The chain uses TRBV3-1 and TRBJ1-2; 12 bases line up with TRBD1. The CDR3 loop spans 17 amino acids. J gave up 1 base and V 5 bases, and 8 bases lay outside the gene matches. Looked up from germline, CDR1 is LGHDT and CDR2 is YNNKEL (reference sequence). The CDR3: CASSSRDRGRVNYGYTF. The CDR3 DNA reads TGTGCCAGCAGCTCCCGGGACAGGGGGCGAGTTAACTATGGCTACACCTTC.

With respect to this clonotype: A much larger clone differs by one base, so this may be a read error. This chain joins TRBV6-1 and TRBJ2-1; a possible D gene is TRBD1 (6 bases). The CDR3 sequence is 17 residues long. Germline V gives CDR1 MNHNS, CDR2 SASEGT. Trimming took 2 bases from V and 4 from J, leaving 18 bases between them. The CDR3 is CASSESTGKDLYNEQFF. Written as DNA, the CDR3 is TGTGCCAGCAGTGAATCGACAGGTAAGGACCTTTACAATGAGCAGTTCTTC.

This clonotype has ten or more counts. The J gene is TRBJ1-1, the V gene TRBV20-1; no firm D call. The CDR3 is 11 residues long. Trimming left V 3 bases short and J 6 bases short, with 8 bases between. Germline V gene lookup returns CDR1 DFQATT and CDR2 SNEGSKA (reference sequence). For the CDR3, the DNA is TGCAGTGCTAGTGCTGGTCCTGAAGCTTTCTTT. Protein product: CSASAGPEAFF.

This clonotype was counted ten times or more. V is TRBV20-1 and J is TRBJ2-1, with 12 bases fitting TRBD2. This CDR3 is 17 amino acids long. Per germline, CDR1 DFQATT and CDR2 SNEGSKA (reference sequence). Unmatched junction bases numbered 8, after V lost 1 base and J lost 4 bases. DNA of the CDR3: TGCAGTGCTAGAGGGGGGTCCGGGACTAGCGGGTACAATGAGCAGTTCTTC. Translated: CSARGGSGTSGYNEQFF.

This clonotype was observed at least ten times. The chain uses TRBV7-9 and TRBJ2-4; D could derive from TRBD1 or TRBD2 (5 bases each). Trimming took 4 bases from V and 8 from J, leaving 15 bases between them. CDR1 is SEHNR and CDR2 is FQNEAQ in the germline V gene (reference sequence). The CDR3 is 14 residues long. The CDR3 nucleotides are TGTGCCAGCAGCTCCCCCCAGGGCGGGCACATTCAGTACTTC. Translated, it gives CASSSPQGGHIQYF.

This clonotype was recorded at least ten times. CDR3 sequence reads: CASSFGQGRGNTIYF. For the CDR3, the DNA is TGTGCCAGCAGCTTTGGACAGGGAAGGGGAAACACCATATATTTT. The V gene is TRBV5-6, the J gene TRBJ1-3; 8 nucleotides agree with TRBD1. Per the germline V gene, CDR1 is SGHDT and CDR2 is YYEEEE. V was clipped by 2 bases and J by 4 bases; unmatched bases: 5. The CDR3 is made up of 15 amino acids.

This clonotype was counted many times. The CDR3 nucleotides read TGTGCCAGCAGCCCACAGAGGGGGACCGGGGAGCTGTTTTTT. Amino acid sequence: CASSPQRGTGELFF. The chain employs TRBV7-2 and TRBJ2-2; D may be TRBD1 (6 bases). V was shortened by 5 bases and J by 5 bases, with 12 bases between the two germline ends. The CDR3 has 14 residues. Germline CDR1 is SGHTA and CDR2 is FQGNSA.

This clonotype has ten or more counts. The chain is built from TRBV12-3 or TRBV12-4 and TRBJ2-1; tentatively, D is TRBD2 (6 bases). V lost 7 bases, J lost 9 bases, and 22 bases lay in between. There are 15 residues in the CDR3. CDR3 nucleotide sequence: TGTGCCAGCAATAACCGGCAACGGGGGTTGAGTGAGCAGTTCTTC. Amino acids: CASNNRQRGLSEQFF.

This clonotype was seen many times. J is TRBJ1-1 and V is TRBV6-6; D possibly corresponds to TRBD1 (5 bases). The CDR3 sequence is 13 residues long. The germline gives CDR1 MNHNY, CDR2 SVGAGI (reference sequence). Trimming stripped 9 bases from V and 1 base from J, with 12 bases between. The CDR3: CASQDGQNTEAFF. CDR3 in DNA: TGTGCCAGTCAAGACGGACAGAACACTGAAGCTTTCTTT.

Many counts were recorded for this clonotype. J is TRBJ1-2 and V is TRBV21-1; TRBD1, the D gene given by the table, was not confirmed from the DNA. TRBV21-1 is deemed a pseudogene. CDR3 length equals 19 residues. The CDR3 nucleotides are TGTGCCAGCAGCAAAATGTTGGAGGACAGGGCGGATTCGATTGGATGCTACACCTTC. Translating it yields CASSKMLEDRADSIGCYTF.

This clonotype has a count of ten or more. The chain joins TRBV29-1 to TRBJ1-2, with a tentative D call TRBD1 (6 bases). The V end lost 3 bases, the J end lost 8 bases, and 7 bases lay between the germline ends. Germline V CDR1 and CDR2: SQVTM, ANQGSEA. CDR3 length: 10 residues. In nucleotides, the CDR3 is TGCAGCGTTGACAGGGGCGGCTACACCTTC. Amino acid sequence: CSVDRGGYTF.

In its sample, this clonotype was seen many times. The chain uses TRBV4-1 and TRBJ2-1; D ambiguous. CDR1 is MGHRA and CDR2 is YSYEKL in the germline V gene. Trimming removed 2 bases from V and 8 bases from J, with 22 bases in between. There are 17 residues in the CDR3. The CDR3 region has the DNA TGCGCCAGCAGCCAACGCGACCCGATGTCCCTCGGGTATGAGCAGTTCTTC. Its translation is CASSQRDPMSLGYEQFF.

This clonotype has at least ten counts. This chain links TRBV5-1 with TRBJ2-7; no clear D gene. Germline V CDR1 and CDR2: SGHRS, YFSETQ. This CDR3 is 12 amino acids long. V was shortened by 1 base and J by 3 bases, with 5 bases between the two germline ends. The CDR3 DNA reads TGCGCCAGCAGCTTGAAAGACTACGAGCAGTACTTC. Its protein is CASSLKDYEQYF.

This clonotype was counted ten times or more. V and J are TRBV3-1 and TRBJ1-2, with a possible D match to TRBD1 (5 bases). The CDR3 is 13 amino acids. The V end lost 3 bases, the J end lost 5 bases, and 10 bases lay between the germline ends. The germline V gene has CDR1 LGHDT and CDR2 YNNKEL (reference sequence). The CDR3 here is CASSHGTEYGYTF. In DNA, the CDR3 is TGTGCCAGCAGCCACGGGACGGAGTATGGCTACACCTTC. The full variable domain, completed using reference TRBV3-1 and TRBJ1-2, is DTAVSQTPKYLVTQMGNDKSIKCEQNLGHDTMYWYKQDSKKFLKIMFSYNNKELIINETVPNRFSPKSPDKAHLNLHINSLELGDSAVYFCASSHGTEYGYTFGSGTRLTVV.

This clonotype has at least ten counts. V usage is TRBV5-6 and J usage is TRBJ1-1; D call uncertain. The germline V and J ends were trimmed by 3 bases and 1 base, with 19 bases remaining between them. The germline gives CDR1 SGHDT, CDR2 YYEEEE. The CDR3 loop spans 17 amino acids. The DNA of the CDR3 is TGTGCCAGCAGCTCCAAGTTGGGCGAAAGGAGGAACACTGAAGCTTTCTTT. It codes for CASSSKLGERRNTEAFF.

This clonotype was counted at least ten times. The chain employs TRBV5-1 and TRBJ1-1, with 7 bases aligning to TRBD1. Germline CDR1 SGHRS, CDR2 YFSETQ. V trimming: 1 base; J trimming: 0 bases; junction bases outside the gene matches: 6. The CDR3 is 16 residues long. The CDR3 DNA reads TGCGCCAGCAGCTTGAGGGCAGGGGGGATGAACACTGAAGCTTTCTTT. Translation gives CASSLRAGGMNTEAFF.

This clonotype has at least ten counts. This chain connects TRBV4-1 to TRBJ2-3; possible D gene TRBD1, 6 bases. V lost 5 bases and J 2 bases, leaving 23 bases between the germline ends. The CDR3 length is 18 residues. Germline CDR1 reads MGHRA; CDR2 reads YSYEKL. CDR3 amino acids: CASSDSPGQYANTDTQYF. DNA of the CDR3: TGCGCCAGCAGCGACAGTCCCGGACAGTATGCGAACACAGATACGCAGTATTTT.

The table lists this clonotype with many counts. The gene calls are TRBV11-2 and TRBJ2-2; D might be TRBD1 (6 bases). This CDR3 is 16 amino acids long. The germline V gene encodes CDR1 SGHAT and CDR2 FQNNGV. V shed 5 bases and J shed 5 bases, with 18 bases lying between them. The CDR3 loop is CASSRAVPGTTGELFF. For the CDR3, the DNA is TGTGCCAGCAGCCGTGCGGTCCCAGGGACAACCGGGGAGCTGTTTTTT.

This clonotype was counted at least ten times. This sequence joins TRBV6-5 and TRBJ1-1, with TRBD1 identical over 8 bases. Germline-derived CDR1 and CDR2 are MNHEY and SVGAGI. V shed 6 bases, J shed 4 bases, and the junction held 4 bases outside the gene matches. This CDR3 has 13 residues. CDR3: CASRTGGRTEAFF. The CDR3 DNA reads as TGTGCCAGCAGAACAGGGGGGCGCACTGAAGCTTTCTTT.

This clonotype has at least ten counts. This chain uses TRBV20-1 with TRBJ2-3; 10 positions match TRBD2. CDR1 and CDR2 (germline): DFQATT, SNEGSKA (reference sequence). The CDR3 totals 18 residues. Trimming removed 0 bases from V and 5 bases from J; junction bases left unmatched: 14. The CDR3 DNA reads TGCAGTGCTAGAGATTACCCCTTGAGCGGGGGGGCGGGAGATACGCAGTATTTT. This encodes CSARDYPLSGGAGDTQYF.

Ten or more counts support this clonotype. The rearrangement joins TRBV6-6 to TRBJ2-5, with TRBD1 matching 10 bases. Germline CDR1 is MNHNY and CDR2 is SVGAGI (reference sequence). With V trimmed by 2 bases and J by 7 bases, 7 bases remained unmatched. There are 15 residues in the CDR3. For the CDR3, the DNA is TGTGCCAGCAGTTACGCGACAGGGGGCGGCGTGACCCAGTACTTC. It is translated as CASSYATGGGVTQYF.

The table lists this clonotype with many counts. The chain combines TRBV9 with TRBJ2-2; 7 bases match TRBD1. The ends lost 2 bases at V and 7 bases at J; junction bases unmatched: 2. Germline CDR1 reads SGDLS; CDR2 reads YYNGEE. The CDR3 runs 13 residues. The CDR3 DNA is TGTGCCAGCAGCGTCCCAGGGGGCGGGGAGCTGTTTTTT. This gives the protein CASSVPGGGELFF.